The 10 T cell receptor beta chains in this list originate from one sample, sequenced in a study of T-cell memory formation after mild COVID-19 (dated by TCRdb to about 2021). Libraries were prepared through 5' RACE. The sequencer was an Illumina NovaSeq 6000. The raw public data were reprocessed by TCRdb itself: fastp quality trimming at Q25, MiXCR clonotype calling, in-frame beta chains only. A single entry per CDR3 protein holds the most common genes and DNA from its merged rows. A total of 470,000 or so distinct CDR3 sequences appear in this sample, 15% to 20% of them only once. Jointly, the top ten make up about 12% of the sample. The sample comprised PBMCs or a T cell subset sorted from them (not recorded which). Receptors originate from an adult woman who had mild COVID-19 (a few samples of this study predate the infection). The sample titles of this study are shuffled in the database, so cell type and time point are left out; the donor was told from shared clones.

This clonotype was picked up many times. This chain links TRBV29-1 with TRBJ2-3, with a tentative D call TRBD2 (6 bases). The CDR3 is 12 residues long. Germline lookup yields CDR1 SQVTM and CDR2 ANQGSEA. The ends were cut back, 4 bases at V and 1 base at J, with 6 bases in the middle. For the CDR3, the DNA is TGCAGCGTTGCTAGCGGCACAGATACGCAGTATTTT. Protein product: CSVASGTDTQYF.

This clonotype was seen a few times. The V gene is TRBV7-2, the J gene TRBJ2-7; no clear D. Between the trimmed V and J ends, which lost 5 bases and 2 bases, there was a span of 19 bases. The CDR3 runs to 16 residues. Germline assignment: CDR1 SGHTA and CDR2 FQGNSA. DNA of the CDR3: TGTGCCAGCAGCCAGGCTATAGGTTTACGCGCCTACGAGCAGTACTTC. This encodes CASSQAIGLRAYEQYF.

This clonotype appeared many times. The chain carries TRBV6-2 or TRBV6-3 and TRBJ2-7; D unresolved. Germline V gives CDR1 MNHEY, CDR2 SVGEGT. V was pared by 2 bases and J by 5 bases, with 4 bases between. The CDR3 is 11 amino acids. The CDR3 DNA reads as TGTGCCAGCAGTTACCTTCACGAGCAGTACTTC. It encodes CASSYLHEQYF.

This clonotype was found once. This sequence joins TRBV6-5 and TRBJ2-5; D unresolved. The CDR3 loop spans 12 amino acids. V lost 2 bases and J lost 5, with 6 bases in between. The germline gives CDR1 MNHEY, CDR2 SVGAGI. CDR3 nucleotides: TGTGCCAGCAGTTACAAGGATGAGACCCAGTACTTC. Its protein is CASSYKDETQYF.

This clonotype came up a few times. The chain joins TRBV12-3 or TRBV12-4 to TRBJ2-1; D may be TRBD2 (5 bases). The CDR3 sequence is 17 residues long. The germline V and J ends were trimmed by 6 bases and 5 bases, with 23 bases remaining between them. CDR3 in amino acids: CASRLNWGAMRDNEQFF. The CDR3 region has the DNA TGTGCCAGCAGGCTCAACTGGGGTGCGATGCGGGACAATGAGCAGTTCTTC.

This clonotype has ten or more counts. The chain uses TRBV11-2 and TRBJ2-5, with D tentatively TRBD1 (6 bases). The ends were cut back, 0 bases at V and 6 bases at J, with 14 bases in the middle. In germline, CDR1 is SGHAT, CDR2 FQNNGV. The CDR3 loop spans 15 amino acids. The CDR3: CASSLDFGQGKTQYF. Here the CDR3 DNA reads TGTGCCAGCAGCTTAGATTTTGGTCAGGGGAAGACCCAGTACTTC.

The J gene is TRBJ1-2, the V gene TRBV5-1; 9 nucleotides agree with TRBD1. Germline CDR1 SGHRS, CDR2 YFSETQ. This CDR3 is 14 amino acids long. V lost 0 bases to trimming and J lost 8 bases; unmatched junction nucleotides: 5. CDR3 DNA sequence: TGCGCCAGCAGCTTGGCCGGGGACAGGGTCGGCTACACCTTC. It yields the protein CASSLAGDRVGYTF. Drawing the rest from reference TRBV5-1 and TRBJ1-2, the complete variable domain is KAGVTQTPRYLIKTRGQQVTLSCSPISGHRSVSWYQQTPGQGLQFLFEYFSETQRNKGNFPGRFSGRQFSNSRSEMNVSTLELGDSALYLCASSLAGDRVGYTFGSGTRLTVV.

This clonotype has just a few counts. This chain joins TRBV11-2 and TRBJ2-7; 7 bases fit TRBD1. The germline gives CDR1 SGHAT, CDR2 FQNNGV. This CDR3 comprises 13 residues. V shed 3 bases, J shed 3 bases, and the junction held 2 bases outside the gene matches. CDR3 sequence reads: CASSFYRGYEQYF. The CDR3 DNA reads TGTGCCAGCAGCTTCTACAGGGGCTACGAGCAGTACTTC.

This clonotype turned up a few times. This sequence joins TRBV7-9 and TRBJ2-1; no definite D call. Trimming shortened V by 1 base and J by 4 bases, and 11 bases separated the two germline ends. The CDR3 loop spans 15 amino acids. Germline CDR1 and CDR2: SEHNR and FQNEAQ (reference sequence). The CDR3: CASSLGRTEYNEQFF. For the CDR3, the DNA is TGTGCCAGCAGCTTAGGACGTACAGAGTACAATGAGCAGTTCTTC.

This clonotype was counted a single time. This chain uses TRBV29-1 with TRBJ1-5; 8 nucleotides align to TRBD1. With V trimmed by 4 bases and J by 7 bases, 9 bases remained unmatched. The CDR3 runs to 14 residues. Looked up from germline, CDR1 is SQVTM and CDR2 is ANQGSEA. In DNA form, the CDR3 reads TGCAGCGTTGTTTGGGGGACAGGAGGACAGCCCCAGCATTTT. This encodes CSVVWGTGGQPQHF.